This entry describes one T cell receptor (beta chain). This entry comes from a study of T cell changes during pregnancy in multiple sclerosis. The germline V and J ends were trimmed by 0 bases and 4 bases, with 10 bases remaining between them. This CDR3 is built from 14 residues. Germline CDR1 and CDR2: SGHKS and YYEKEE (reference sequence). Data came from immunoSEQ multiplex PCR; TCRdb stores just in-frame clones and leaves some out. The data hold about 42,000 clones, with about 96% observed a single time. This chain joins TRBV5-5 and TRBJ1-2; the D is unclear. The receptor's source is a female donor with multiple sclerosis, enrolled in a pregnancy study. The source material was peripheral blood, sampled in the second trimester of pregnancy. CDR3 loop: CASSLVFRSYGYTF. In DNA, the CDR3 is TGTGCCAGCAGCTTGGTTTTCAGATCCTATGGCTACACCTTC.